This T cell receptor beta chain was retrieved from a study of CD8+ T cells in alopecia areata. The treatment was: oral pan-JAK inhibitor, 5-10 mg twice daily. To note about this clone: Its antigen is still unknown.

Isolated RNA was reverse transcribed into cDNA used as the sequencing template. The repertoire was sequenced with immunoSEQ multiplex PCR; TCRdb's copy has only in-frame clones and lacks some. The table records approximately 42,000 clones, just over 65% of them present only once. Per the germline V gene, CDR1 is SGHRS and CDR2 is YFSETQ. The CDR3 is 15 residues long. The junction had 10 bases not matched to a gene; V was cut back by 5 bases and J by 5 bases. Findings and limits, study-wide: Tofacitinib did not eliminate many expanded lesional clones from scalp or blood.

This chain joins TRBV5-1 and TRBJ2-7, with 10 positions matching TRBD1. The sequencing used CD8+ T cells sorted from blood, collected at week 4, from a patient treated with tofacitinib. The sequence came from a human donor with alopecia areata. This CDR3 reads CASRNRGQGKNEQYF. CDR3 nucleotide sequence: TGCGCCAGCAGGAATAGGGGACAGGGGAAGAACGAGCAGTACTTC.